The next 23 T cell receptor beta chains were all read from a single sample in a study of T cells after posttransplantation cyclophosphamide. The data were produced by immunoSEQ multiplex PCR, yet TCRdb's version contains in-frame clones alone and is incomplete. The table shows some 21,000 clones, with approximately 98% occurring only once. Sequenced material: naive CD8+ T cells sorted from PBMCs. These receptors all stem from a man aged 40-49 years in good health, CMV-negative, and a related stem cell transplant donor.

The chain recombines TRBV19 with TRBJ2-1, with 13 bases aligning to TRBD2. The length of the CDR3 is 15 residues. Germline V CDR1 and CDR2: LNHDA, SQIVND (reference sequence). V lost 5 bases to trimming and J lost 7 bases; unmatched junction nucleotides: 5. In DNA, the CDR3 is TGTGCCAGTAGTGGAACGGGACTAGCGGGAAATGAGCAGTTCTTC. This encodes CASSGTGLAGNEQFF.

The V and J genes are TRBV19 and TRBJ2-2; D gene unclear. Germline assignment: CDR1 LNHDA and CDR2 SQIVND (reference sequence). CDR3 size: 15 residues. V lost 3 bases and J lost 4, with 12 bases in between. CDR3 coding DNA: TGTGCCAGTAGTATTAACAGTCTCCCCACCGGGGAGCTGTTTTTT. Translating gives CASSINSLPTGELFF.

This sequence joins TRBV7-2 and TRBJ2-5; 8 bases map to TRBD2. The end of the DNA aligns better with TRBJ2-7, so the J call may be wrong. The CDR3 runs to 16 residues. Germline lookup yields CDR1 SGHTA and CDR2 FQGNSA. The CDR3 protein is CASSIGVRAGGDEQYF. The CDR3 DNA is TGTGCCAGCAGCATAGGTGTCCGTGCGGGAGGAGACGAGCAGTACTTC.

This clone appeared once. The J gene is TRBJ2-1, the V gene TRBV4-1; TRBD1 agrees at 7 bases. J gave up 6 bases and V 4 bases, and 9 bases lay outside the gene matches. CDR1 is MGHRA, CDR2 YSYEKL, per germline. This CDR3 spans 15 amino acids. The CDR3 DNA sequence: TGCGCCAGCAGCCTCCGGGACAGCGATACCAATGAGCAGTTCTTC. It codes for CASSLRDSDTNEQFF.

The chain uses TRBV29-1 and TRBJ2-1; tentatively, D is TRBD2 (6 bases). This CDR3 has 14 residues. The V end was cut by 5 bases, the J end by 4 bases, with 15 bases between. Germline V gene sequence: CDR1 SQVTM, CDR2 ANQGSEA. CDR3 region: CSVSVDSGYNEQFF. As DNA, the CDR3 is TGCAGCGTTTCGGTCGATAGCGGTTACAATGAGCAGTTCTTC.

The table lists this clone with a count of one. The rearrangement uses TRBV18 and TRBJ2-7; no reliable D call. Per the germline V gene, CDR1 is KGHSH and CDR2 is LQKENI. V gave up 3 bases and J gave up 2 bases, with 17 bases separating them. This CDR3 region has 16 residues. The CDR3 loop reads CASSPPSRVLPYEQYF. For the CDR3, the DNA is TGTGCCAGCTCACCCCCGAGCCGGGTTCTACCCTACGAGCAGTACTTC.

J is TRBJ2-7 and V is TRBV6-1; 9 bases line up with TRBD1. J was trimmed by 5 bases and V by 2 bases; bases with no gene match: 4. The germline CDR1 and CDR2 sequences are MNHNS and SASEGT. The CDR3 sequence is 14 residues long. DNA of the CDR3: TGTGCCAGCAGTGAACCGGGACAGGGCGACGAGCAGTACTTC. It encodes CASSEPGQGDEQYF.

This clone has only one observation. The chain is built from TRBV11-2 and TRBJ2-5; 11 nucleotides agree with TRBD2. V was clipped by 4 bases and J by 4 bases; unmatched bases: 11. CDR1 is SGHAT and CDR2 is FQNNGV in the germline V gene. This CDR3 is built from 17 residues. This CDR3 is CASSWGKTSGRGETQYF. The CDR3 bases are TGTGCCAGCAGCTGGGGGAAAACTAGCGGGAGAGGAGAGACCCAGTACTTC.

This chain uses TRBV7-9 with TRBJ2-1, with TRBD1 as a possible D gene (5 bases). Deletions cut 5 bases from V and 7 bases from J, with 24 bases between. CDR3 size: 17 residues. Germline V gene sequence: CDR1 SEHNR, CDR2 FQNEAQ (reference sequence). In nucleotides, the CDR3 is TGTGCCAGCAGCCCCGAAGGGGCCAGGGATGGTTTGAATGAGCAGTTCTTC. Translation gives CASSPEGARDGLNEQFF.

The chain carries TRBV7-8 and TRBJ2-2; TRBD2 matches at 7 bases. V shed 3 bases, J shed 6 bases, and the junction held 4 bases outside the gene matches. From germline, CDR1 is SGHVS and CDR2 FQNEAQ. The length of the CDR3 is 14 residues. The CDR3 DNA reads as TGTGCCAGCAGCTTCGGGGGAGGGGCCGGGGAGCTGTTTTTT. Translating gives CASSFGGGAGELFF.

The chain has TRBV5-1 and TRBJ2-7; 15 nucleotides match TRBD2. The CDR3 runs to 15 residues. CDR1 is SGHRS, CDR2 YFSETQ, per germline. V was clipped by 2 bases and J by 7 bases; unmatched bases: 4. The CDR3 region has the DNA TGCGCCAGCAGCTTAGGACTAGCGGGAGGGCAGGAGCAGTACTTC. This gives the protein CASSLGLAGGQEQYF.

The V and J genes are TRBV7-3 and TRBJ2-7; tentative D call: TRBD1 (5 bases). This CDR3 is built from 14 residues. Per germline, CDR1 SGHTA and CDR2 FQGTGA. The V gene lost 3 bases and the J gene lost 9 bases, with 18 bases spanning the gap. The CDR3 sequence is CASSFGHGGSRQYF. CDR3 nucleotide sequence: TGTGCCAGCAGCTTCGGACACGGCGGATCTAGGCAGTACTTC.

This chain links TRBV6-6 with TRBJ2-7, with TRBD2 identical over 7 bases. V gave up 2 bases and J gave up 6 bases; unmatched junction bases: 10. The CDR3 has 15 residues. Looked up from germline, CDR1 is MNHNY and CDR2 is SVGAGI (reference sequence). The CDR3 DNA reads as TGTGCCAGCAGTTACAAACCCGGGGGGTTCGGCGAGCAGTACTTC. It specifies CASSYKPGGFGEQYF.

The genes are TRBV6-1 and TRBJ1-4, with 8 bases matching TRBD1. Germline CDR1 MNHNS, CDR2 SASEGT. This CDR3 is built from 14 residues. V trimming: 8 bases; J trimming: 7 bases; junction bases outside the gene matches: 9. CDR3 protein: CASGEGQGGEKLFF. CDR3 DNA: TGTGCCAGCGGCGAAGGACAGGGAGGTGAAAAACTGTTTTTT.

The chain links TRBV14 to TRBJ2-1, with D possibly being TRBD2 (6 bases). The CDR3 covers 18 residues. Germline lookup yields CDR1 SGHDN and CDR2 FVKESK. Deletions cut 0 bases from V and 2 bases from J, with 17 bases between. For the CDR3, the DNA is TGTGCCAGCAGCCAAGAATTCCTTATAGCGGAGGCCTACAATGAGCAGTTCTTC. This translates into CASSQEFLIAEAYNEQFF. Combining the CDR3 with reference TRBV14 and TRBJ2-1 gives the whole variable domain EAGVTQFPSHSVIEKGQTVTLRCDPISGHDNLYWYRRVMGKEIKFLLHFVKESKQDESGMPNNRFLAERTGGTYSTLKVQPAELEDSGVYFCASSQEFLIAEAYNEQFFGPGTRLTVL.

The V call is TRBV5-4, the J call TRBJ2-3; TRBD2 matches at 8 bases. Losses at the gene ends were 2 bases for V and 6 bases for J; bases not matched to a gene: 8. This CDR3 has 15 amino acids. In germline, CDR1 is SGHNT, CDR2 YYREEE (reference sequence). This CDR3 is CASSFEAGAGDTQYF. The CDR3 DNA reads as TGTGCCAGCAGCTTCGAAGCGGGAGCTGGGGATACGCAGTATTTT.

The chain uses TRBV6-1 and TRBJ2-1, with 7 bases that match TRBD2. The V segment lost 1 base and the J segment 2 bases; nucleotides outside the gene matches: 2. The germline CDR1 and CDR2 sequences are MNHNS and SASEGT. The CDR3 is made up of 15 amino acids. The CDR3 DNA follows: TGTGCCAGCAGTGAAGAAGGGACTACCTACAATGAGCAGTTCTTC. It is translated as CASSEEGTTYNEQFF.

V is TRBV4-1 and J is TRBJ1-1, with 7 bases lining up with TRBD1. The CDR3 is 16 residues long. Germline V CDR1 and CDR2: MGHRA, YSYEKL. V was pared by 1 base and J by 3 bases, with 8 bases of the junction left unmatched. CDR3 sequence (DNA): TGCGCCAGCAGCCAAGGACAGGGAGGCGCGTACACTGAAGCTTTCTTT. Its translation is CASSQGQGGAYTEAFF.

V usage is TRBV25-1 and J usage is TRBJ1-3, with 7 positions matching TRBD1. Trimming cost V 8 bases and J 6 bases; bases outside gene matches: 4. Germline-derived CDR1 and CDR2 are MGHDK and SYGVNS. The CDR3 loop spans 12 amino acids. CDR3 region: CASGDSQNTIYF. The CDR3 nucleotides are TGTGCCAGCGGGGACAGCCAAAACACCATATATTTT.

The chain joins TRBV27 to TRBJ2-2; 16 positions match TRBD2. Unmatched junction bases numbered 10, after V lost 5 bases and J lost 7 bases. This CDR3 contains 18 residues. Per germline, CDR1 MNHEY and CDR2 SMNVEV (reference sequence). CDR3 sequence: CASSGTSGRARVDGELFF. CDR3 sequence (DNA): TGTGCCAGCAGTGGGACTAGCGGGAGGGCGAGGGTCGACGGGGAGCTGTTTTTT.

The CDR3: CASSLGSGGFNYNEQFF. In nucleotides, the CDR3 is TGTGCCAGCAGCTTAGGCAGCGGGGGATTCAATTACAATGAGCAGTTCTTC. This chain uses TRBV7-2 with TRBJ2-1; 8 nucleotides line up with TRBD2. Germline lookup yields CDR1 SGHTA and CDR2 FQGNSA. The length of the CDR3 is 17 residues. V lost 1 base and J lost 4; bases outside the gene matches: 9.

CDR3 sequence reads: CASSQALSRNEQFF. In DNA form, the CDR3 reads TGCGCCAGCAGCCAAGCCCTCTCCCGGAATGAGCAGTTCTTC. The genes are TRBV4-3 and TRBJ2-1; D unresolved. The CDR3 is 14 residues long. With 1 base removed from V and 7 bases from J, the gap between germline ends came to 11 bases. Germline V gene lookup returns CDR1 LGHNA and CDR2 YSLEER.

The chain links TRBV2 to TRBJ1-4; a weak D match, TRBD1 (5 bases). Germline V lookup: CDR1 SNHLY, CDR2 FYNNEI. V was pared by 8 bases and J by 2 bases, with 15 bases between. This CDR3 region has 15 residues. CDR3 sequence: CASFDVEGTNEKLFF. The CDR3 DNA reads as TGTGCCAGCTTCGACGTGGAGGGGACTAATGAAAAACTGTTTTTT.